This TCR beta chain was obtained from a study of blood T cell repertoires in COVID-19 (dated by TCRdb to 2020 to 2022). As for the study more broadly: Samples covering the acute and convalescent phases of COVID-19 were provided by collaborators in the United States, Italy and Spain. The material from the prospective study consisted of cDNA or gDNA derived from T cells, B-cell-depleted T cells, or PBMCs. Deeply sampled blood TCRbeta repertoires from subjects exposed to, actively infected with, or recovered from COVID-19 were included in the dataset. The repertoires were released in a freely available public database intended as a resource for research on the immune response to SARS-CoV-2. The samples were drawn from the first 160 participants of the ongoing ImmuneRACE study and from 950 to 1,500 subjects provided by 6 global collaborators. The sample metadata nearly always contained a de-identified subject ID, COVID-19 status, age in years and sex. Where available, HLA class I and class II types were obtained from metadata supplied by the sample provider rather than from assay-based typing. Study-wide findings and limitations: The amount of clinical and demographic metadata varied by source and participant and was provided uncurated.

Collaborating institutions collected whole blood in K2EDTA tubes following their own protocols. For TCRbeta analysis, collaborator samples were shipped as frozen whole blood, as isolated PBMCs, or as DNA extracted from either sample type. About this clone itself: Its antigen has not been determined. No clone much larger than this one lies a single base away; base qualities are absent.

TCRbeta CDR3 regions were amplified from genomic DNA using the immunoSEQ Assay, a bias-controlled multiplex PCR. In the paper's pipeline: The number of nucleated cells in each sample was estimated from the amplification of reference gene primers within the assay. Sequence reads were collapsed and filtered to measure the absolute abundance of every unique TCRbeta CDR3 rearrangement. For each sample, productive Simpson clonality was calculated by taking the square root of Simpson's diversity index across productive rearrangements. TCRdb re-hosts the immuneACCESS table, in-frame sequences only. Its copies lack some clones; in the studies checked, an unresolved V gene accounts for under half of them, and the cause for the rest is not known. D and trimming were read from the DNA, whereas the V and J calls and clone size are those reported in that table. For this sample the table gives about 120,000 clones, of which about three quarters were detected only once. The ten largest clones take up around 2% of the sample.

V loses 4 bases of germline sequence and J loses 7 bases, and the interval between the two ends is 17 bases. Sequences SGHRS (CDR1) and YFSETQ (CDR2) are obtained from the germline V gene. The CDR3 sequence holds 14 residues, the cysteine and phenylalanine included. Only the CDR3 part of the read is kept: 42 bases, read in frame from the first base. Source material: peripheral blood. This receptor was identified in a woman in her 70s with acute or convalescent COVID-19. The sequence joins TRBV5-1 to TRBJ1-1; the D segment could be TRBD1, given 5 matching bases. The nucleotides read TGCGCCAGCAGCCGGGGACTAGGGAAGGTTGAAGCTTTCTTT. Its protein product is CASSRGLGKVEAFF. Reference TRBV5-1 and TRBJ1-1 proteins supply the regions before and after the CDR3; the full variable domain is: KAGVTQTPRYLIKTRGQQVTLSCSPISGHRSVSWYQQTPGQGLQFLFEYFSETQRNKGNFPGRFSGRQFSNSRSEMNVSTLELGDSALYLCASSRGLGKVEAFFGQGTRLTVV.